The present T cell receptor beta chain was sequenced within a study of T cells expressing NK-cell markers. Study-level information: It was sorted CD3+CD56-NKG2C+, CD3+CD56+NKG2C- and CD3+CD56+NKG2C+ T cells that provided the TCR beta repertoires.

Per germline, CDR1 SQVTM and CDR2 ANQGSEA. The CDR3 runs 12 residues. The cDNA for TCR beta came from 5'RACE template switching with UMIs. TCRdb reprocessed the 5' RACE reads, keeping one entry per CDR3 protein, no DNA. Here the sample table reports 300,000 to 500,000 distinct CDR3 sequences. This rearrangement joins TRBV29-1 to TRBJ2-7; TCRdb's D gene call, TRBD1, goes unchecked for lack of DNA. Sequenced material: blood T cells: a sorted CD56 or NKG2C T cell subset, CD4+ or CD8+ T cells, or bulk PBMC T cells (not recorded which). The receptor's source is a woman between 50 and 59 years old in good health. The CDR3 loop reads CSVQTGYHEQYF.